Presented here are 24 T cell receptor beta chains from one specimen sequenced in a study of blood T cell repertoires in COVID-19. Data came from immunoSEQ multiplex PCR; TCRdb stores just in-frame clones and leaves some out. This repertoire shows fewer than 400,000 clones, roughly 90% found once; its top ten account for 5.2%. The source material was PBMCs or T cells enriched from blood (not recorded which). These receptors all come from a man aged 55 to 70 who had recovered from COVID-19.

The chain employs TRBV19 and TRBJ1-5, with 7 bases aligning to TRBD1. After removal of 6 bases from V and 1 base from J, the junction contained 6 bases not matched to a gene. CDR1 LNHDA and CDR2 SQIVND come from the germline V gene (reference sequence). The CDR3 loop spans 15 amino acids. CDR3 amino acids: CASRGQSPSNQPQHF. CDR3 nucleotides: TGTGCCAGTAGGGGACAGTCCCCCAGCAATCAGCCCCAGCATTTT.

The chain carries TRBV5-1 and TRBJ1-4; 7 nucleotides line up with TRBD1. The CDR3 is 15 amino acids. The V gene end was trimmed by 2 bases and the J gene end by 3 bases; junction bases not matched to a gene: 4. Germline V gene data show CDR1 as SGHRS and CDR2 as YFSETQ. The CDR3 DNA reads as TGCGCCAGCAGCTTAGGACAGGTACCTAATGAAAAACTGTTTTTT. As protein: CASSLGQVPNEKLFF. Filled out from reference TRBV5-1 and TRBJ1-4, the complete variable domain reads KAGVTQTPRYLIKTRGQQVTLSCSPISGHRSVSWYQQTPGQGLQFLFEYFSETQRNKGNFPGRFSGRQFSNSRSEMNVSTLELGDSALYLCASSLGQVPNEKLFFGSGTQLSVL.

The gene calls are TRBV6-5 and TRBJ1-3; maybe TRBD1 (5 bases). The CDR3 is made up of 16 amino acids. CDR1 and CDR2 (germline): MNHEY, SVGAGI. V lost 2 bases, J lost 7 bases, and 18 bases lay in between. In DNA form, the CDR3 reads TGTGCCAGCAGTTACCAGACAGTATCGAGTCTGAACACCATATATTTT. It encodes CASSYQTVSSLNTIYF.

The rearrangement uses TRBV14 and TRBJ2-7, with 9 bases lining up with TRBD2. The V segment lost 0 bases and the J segment 6 bases; nucleotides outside the gene matches: 9. Germline CDR1 SGHDN, CDR2 FVKESK. CDR3 length equals 16 residues. This chain's CDR3 is CASSQDILAGSGEQYF. CDR3 in DNA: TGTGCCAGCAGCCAAGATATCCTAGCGGGATCCGGCGAGCAGTACTTC.

The chain is built from TRBV27 and TRBJ2-2; no clear D. V lost 2 bases and J lost 0, with 7 bases in between. Per germline, CDR1 MNHEY and CDR2 SMNVEV (reference sequence). The CDR3 extends over 15 amino acids. CDR3 sequence: CASSLGPANTGELFF. CDR3 nucleotide sequence: TGTGCCAGCAGTTTAGGGCCAGCGAACACCGGGGAGCTGTTTTTT.

The J gene is TRBJ1-4, the V gene TRBV28, with 8 nucleotides matching TRBD1. The V gene end was trimmed by 6 bases and the J gene end by 0 bases; junction bases not matched to a gene: 6. The germline CDR1 and CDR2 sequences are MDHEN and SYDVKM. This CDR3 region has 16 residues. The CDR3 loop reads CASSGGQATTNEKLFF. The DNA for the CDR3 is TGTGCCAGCAGCGGGGGACAGGCTACAACTAATGAAAAACTGTTTTTT.

V and J are TRBV6-4 and TRBJ2-3, with D unresolved. Looked up from germline, CDR1 is MRHNA and CDR2 is SNTAGT. CDR3 length equals 14 residues. Trimming cost V 0 bases and J 4 bases, with 8 bases left between them. The CDR3 DNA sequence: TGTGCCAGCAGTGACTCCACTGGAGCAGATACGCAGTATTTT. It specifies CASSDSTGADTQYF.

The chain joins TRBV11-2 to TRBJ2-7; the D is unclear. Deletions cut 5 bases from V and 3 bases from J, with 8 bases between. The CDR3 is 12 amino acids. Germline CDR1 reads SGHAT; CDR2 reads FQNNGV. DNA for the CDR3: TGTGCCAGCAGCGGCCACAGCTACGAGCAGTACTTC. As protein: CASSGHSYEQYF. Full variable domain (rest looked up from reference TRBV11-2 and TRBJ2-7): EAGVAQSPRYKIIEKRQSVAFWCNPISGHATLYWYQQILGQGPKLLIQFQNNGVVDDSQLPKDRFSAERLKGVDSTLKIQPAKLEDSAVYLCASSGHSYEQYFGPGTRLTVT.

The chain is built from TRBV9 and TRBJ2-6; D remains unclear. The germline gives CDR1 SGDLS, CDR2 YYNGEE. The germline V and J ends were trimmed by 0 bases and 1 base, with 8 bases remaining between them. This CDR3 contains 16 residues. CDR3 in DNA: TGTGCCAGCAGCGTAGAGAGGAAATCTGGGGCCAACGTCCTGACTTTC. This sequence encodes CASSVERKSGANVLTF.

The V gene is TRBV29-1, the J gene TRBJ2-2, with 9 bases matching TRBD1. The CDR3 spans 13 residues. V was clipped by 3 bases and J by 7 bases; unmatched bases: 3. Germline-derived CDR1 and CDR2 are SQVTM and ANQGSEA. The CDR3 DNA reads as TGCAGCGTTGACCGGACAGGGGTCGGGGAGCTGTTTTTT. Translated, it gives CSVDRTGVGELFF.

This chain connects TRBV7-2 to TRBJ2-3; weak D call: TRBD2 (6 bases). Deletions cut 4 bases from V and 2 bases from J, with 19 bases between. The V gene's germline CDR1 is SGHTA and CDR2 FQGNSA. CDR3 length equals 17 residues. DNA for the CDR3: TGTGCCAGCAGCTCTAGGGGTTATAGCGGACTCACAGATACGCAGTATTTT. Translated, it gives CASSSRGYSGLTDTQYF.

V usage is TRBV5-4 and J usage is TRBJ2-7; maybe TRBD1 (5 bases). The CDR3 is made up of 13 amino acids. Trimming removed 4 bases at V and 6 bases at J, with 14 bases between. CDR1 is SGHNT, CDR2 YYREEE, per germline (reference sequence). CDR3 in DNA: TGTGCCAGCAGCGAAGTATTTCAGGGCGAGCAGTACTTC. Its protein is CASSEVFQGEQYF.

The chain combines TRBV20-1 with TRBJ2-7; D gene unclear. V was shortened by 0 bases and J by 7 bases, with 7 bases between the two germline ends. The CDR3 has 11 amino acids. The germline gives CDR1 DFQATT, CDR2 SNEGSKA (reference sequence). For the CDR3, the DNA is TGCAGTGCTAGAGAGGGCGATGAGCAGTACTTC. Its protein is CSAREGDEQYF.

This clone was detected once. The chain is built from TRBV9 and TRBJ2-7, with 7 bases identical to TRBD2. The CDR3 consists of 14 residues. Germline CDR1 SGDLS, CDR2 YYNGEE. Germline trimming cut 4 bases from V and 1 base from J; bases unmatched to any gene: 5. The CDR3 sequence is CASSSRAGSYEQYF. CDR3 nucleotides: TGTGCCAGCAGCTCCAGAGCGGGATCCTACGAGCAGTACTTC.

The chain has TRBV5-8 and TRBJ2-1; D is perhaps TRBD2 (6 bases). Germline assignment: CDR1 SGHTS and CDR2 YDEGEE. Trimming cost V 1 base and J 8 bases, with 13 bases left between them. The CDR3 sequence is 14 residues long. The CDR3: CASSLPGGGHEQFF. In nucleotides, the CDR3 is TGTGCCAGCAGCTTGCCCGGGGGTGGACATGAGCAGTTCTTC.

The CDR3 loop is CASSLIGGMIDTQYF. The CDR3 DNA sequence: TGTGCCAGCAGCTTAATCGGGGGGATGATCGATACGCAGTATTTT. The chain is built from TRBV7-3 and TRBJ2-3; 7 bases fit TRBD2. CDR1 and CDR2 from the germline V gene are SGHTA and FQGTGA. This CDR3 comprises 15 residues. Trimming at V came to 1 base and at J to 6 bases, leaving 7 bases not matched to a gene.

The chain employs TRBV11-2 and TRBJ1-3; D is perhaps TRBD1 (5 bases). Trimming removed 3 bases from V and 0 bases from J, with 9 bases in between. Germline V gene sequence: CDR1 SGHAT, CDR2 FQNNGV. This CDR3 comprises 15 residues. CDR3 region: CASSFRQSSGNTIYF. DNA of the CDR3: TGTGCCAGCAGCTTCCGACAGTCCTCTGGAAACACCATATATTTT.

J is TRBJ2-1 and V is TRBV5-4; 7 bases line up with TRBD2. V was clipped by 2 bases and J by 3 bases; unmatched bases: 8. The CDR3 contains 16 residues. Germline loops: CDR1 SGHNT, CDR2 YYREEE (reference sequence). The CDR3 DNA reads as TGTGCCAGCAGCTTACCCCCGGGACTACTCTACAATGAGCAGTTCTTC. Translated, it gives CASSLPPGLLYNEQFF.

This clone was recorded only once. The genes are TRBV4-2 and TRBJ2-7; TRBD1 might be the D (6 bases). V dropped 4 bases and J dropped 7 bases, with 20 bases sitting between them. CDR1 is LGHNA, CDR2 YNFKEQ, per germline. The CDR3 spans 15 residues. CDR3: CASSLQTGVYREQYF. The CDR3 DNA follows: TGTGCCAGCAGCCTACAGACAGGCGTCTACCGGGAGCAGTACTTC.

The chain links TRBV24-1 to TRBJ2-1; 8 bases line up with TRBD2. The CDR3 has 14 amino acids. Germline CDR1 KGHDR, CDR2 SFDVKD. Unmatched junction bases numbered 0, after V lost 0 bases and J lost 6 bases. The CDR3 sequence: CATSDLTSGNEQFF. The CDR3 nucleotides read TGTGCCACCAGTGATTTGACTAGCGGCAATGAGCAGTTCTTC.

The chain uses TRBV6-6 and TRBJ2-3; 9 nucleotides line up with TRBD2. J gave up 0 bases and V 5 bases, and 6 bases lay outside the gene matches. This CDR3 is built from 16 residues. CDR1 is MNHNY, CDR2 SVGAGI, per germline (reference sequence). The CDR3 is CASSRLAESSTDTQYF. As DNA, the CDR3 is TGTGCCAGCAGTCGACTAGCGGAGAGTAGCACAGATACGCAGTATTTT.

The chain joins TRBV21-1 to TRBJ2-7; the tabulated D call, TRBD2, remains unverified against the DNA. TRBV21-1 is a recognized pseudogene. This CDR3 contains 15 residues. CDR3 sequence (DNA): TGTGCCAGCAGCAAAGATTGTAGCGGTGGGCACGAGCAGTACTTC. Amino acids: CASSKDCSGGHEQYF.

The V and J genes are TRBV18 and TRBJ2-7, with D tentatively TRBD1 (5 bases). V lost 4 bases, J lost 6 bases, and 10 bases lay in between. Germline V gene data show CDR1 as KGHSH and CDR2 as LQKENI. CDR3 length: 12 amino acids. In DNA, the CDR3 is TGTGCCAGCTCACGTTCCCAGGGCGAGCAGTACTTC. Encoded protein: CASSRSQGEQYF.

This chain links TRBV5-1 with TRBJ2-5; the match to TRBD1 covers 12 bases. Per germline, CDR1 SGHRS and CDR2 YFSETQ. This CDR3 region has 15 residues. V lost 4 bases, J lost 2 bases, and 3 bases stayed unmatched. CDR3: CASSRDRGLQETQYF. The CDR3 coding sequence is TGCGCCAGCAGCCGGGACAGGGGGCTACAAGAGACCCAGTACTTC. Looking up the rest from reference TRBV5-1 and TRBJ2-5 gives the full variable domain: KAGVTQTPRYLIKTRGQQVTLSCSPISGHRSVSWYQQTPGQGLQFLFEYFSETQRNKGNFPGRFSGRQFSNSRSEMNVSTLELGDSALYLCASSRDRGLQETQYFGPGTRLLVL.